This is a list of T cell receptor beta chains from one sample in a study of spatial heterogeneity in lung cancer. MiXCR was run by TCRdb on the 5' RACE reads, yielding one entry per CDR3 protein. The sample yields 35,000 to 55,000 distinct CDR3 sequences, around 7% seen once. The source was PBMCs, collected at surgery. The source of these receptors is a female donor with early-stage non-small cell lung cancer. Both conserved end residues are trimmed from each CDR3. A D gene is named only where the DNA matches it firmly.

>13|TRBJ1-3|TRBV4-1|-
ASSQEAPSGNTIY
>13|TRBJ2-5|TRBV4-3|-
ASSQDTGALRRQY
>15|TRBJ1-1|TRBV4-1|-
ASSQGGADLYRTEAF
>15|TRBJ2-1|TRBV7-2|-
ASSLMAGPYSYNEQF
>13|TRBJ1-6|TRBV6-2/TRBV6-3|-
ASKDFSATKSPLH
>14|TRBJ2-5|TRBV3-1|-
ASSQDRGAGEETQY
>13|TRBJ1-1|TRBV2|-
ASRDSLIGNTEAF
>13|TRBJ2-3|TRBV5-1|TRBD2
ASSSISGGTDTQY
>14|TRBJ2-3|TRBV6-2/TRBV6-3|-
ASTQGGGAGTDTQY
>11|TRBJ1-4|TRBV20-1|-
SASRVDNEKLF
>13|TRBJ2-1|TRBV20-1|-
SAQGQGGGRNEQF
>11|TRBJ1-2|TRBV30|-
AWSRSSNYGYT
>13|TRBJ2-7|TRBV7-9|TRBD1
ASSPRTGTSYEQY
>11|TRBJ1-1|TRBV3-1|-
ASSPSGGTEAF
>14|TRBJ2-5|TRBV5-5|TRBD1
ASSKPPRTGQETQY
>12|TRBJ1-1|TRBV29-1|-
SVLSGQLNTEAF
>13|TRBJ2-3|TRBV10-3|TRBD2
AISESGLARDTQY
>12|TRBJ2-7|TRBV14|TRBD1
ASSQLTGYYEQY
>12|TRBJ1-1|TRBV7-2|-
ASSLGGWGAVAF
>14|TRBJ2-5|TRBV24-1|-
VTSDSRVGAQETQY
>12|TRBJ1-1|TRBV5-1|-
ASSLEGRGASSF
>16|TRBJ2-7|TRBV6-5|-
ASSSSNRPSGPYNEQY
>14|TRBJ2-7|TRBV29-1|TRBD2
SVGGGLAGSSYEQY
>12|TRBJ1-1|TRBV6-2/TRBV6-3|-
ASSYKGSTTEAF
>13|TRBJ2-1|TRBV5-1|-
ASSPYPRATNEQF
>14|TRBJ2-3|TRBV4-3|TRBD2
ASSQDRSGGANTQY
>12|TRBJ1-2|TRBV18|-
ASSPSGRDYGYT
>15|TRBJ2-6|TRBV5-1|-
ASSLPRGSSGANVLT
>14|TRBJ1-2|TRBV6-5|-
ASSRQVARVKDGYT
>14|TRBJ2-7|TRBV20-1|TRBD2
SVSRGLAGETYEQY
>12|TRBJ1-1|TRBV12-5|TRBD1
ASGPGTGGTEAF
>11|TRBJ2-2|TRBV28|-
ASSFGVPGELF
>13|TRBJ1-1|TRBV9|-
ASSPYTAGTTEAF
>11|TRBJ2-5|TRBV7-2|TRBD1
ASSGDRKETQY
>13|TRBJ2-7|TRBV28|TRBD1
ASSLPGTAAYEQY
>13|TRBJ2-3|TRBV7-2|TRBD1
ASSPDRGRSDTQY
>11|TRBJ1-1|TRBV7-2|TRBD1
ASSYGQADEAF
>12|TRBJ2-5|TRBV7-2|TRBD1
ASKSGTGRETQY
>12|TRBJ2-7|TRBV4-1|TRBD1
ASSQTGGSYEQY
>16|TRBJ2-3|TRBV18|TRBD2
ASSPRTGLAGPTDTQY
>13|TRBJ1-1|TRBV4-1|TRBD1
ASSQVLDRDTEAF
>11|TRBJ2-7|TRBV5-1|-
ASSLNGFYEQY
>16|TRBJ1-5|TRBV7-3|-
ASSPRARLWGLNQPQH
>13|TRBJ1-3|TRBV7-6|-
ASSSAQGPGNTIY
>13|TRBJ2-7|TRBV3-1|TRBD1
ASSRDRDRSYEQY
>13|TRBJ1-5|TRBV7-9|TRBD1
ASSRGTGINQPQH
>10|TRBJ2-7|TRBV6-5|-
ASKGSPYEQY
>11|TRBJ1-6|TRBV12-3/TRBV12-4|TRBD1
ASSTQGGLVLH
>13|TRBJ2-2|TRBV9|-
ASSVVSANTGELF
>11|TRBJ2-1|TRBV12-3/TRBV12-4|-
ASSLMRGHTRV
>14|TRBJ1-6|TRBV27|-
ASSLSGRGLISPLH
>10|TRBJ2-5|TRBV11-2|-
ASSYNMETQY
>12|TRBJ2-3|TRBV6-5|-
ASSLTVSTDTQY
>12|TRBJ2-5|TRBV18|-
ASSPSGQQETQY
>14|TRBJ2-2|TRBV5-1|-
ASSRDGGSNTGELF
>13|TRBJ2-4|TRBV5-1|-
ASSLGPRGGDIQY
>13|TRBJ2-4|TRBV28|-
ASSLRNLAKNIQY